This T cell receptor beta chain was identified in a study of cytomegalovirus exposure and HLA in healthy donors. V lost 6 bases, J lost 4 bases, and 9 bases lay in between. Germline V gene data show CDR1 as SNHLY and CDR2 as FYNNEI. The CDR3 is made up of 12 amino acids. It was with 60 Vbeta and 13 Jbeta primers that the PCR ran. Produced via immunoSEQ multiplex PCR; TCRdb's table is partial and in-frame only. The sample shows under 150,000 clones, roughly 79% of them seen only once. The genes are TRBV2 and TRBJ1-1; no clear D gene. The specimen was PBMCs. The receptor was derived from a woman in her 40s in good health and CMV-seropositive. CDR3 nucleotides: TGTGCCAGCAGAAACAGCCCCACTGAAGCTTTCTTT. Its protein product is CASRNSPTEAFF.